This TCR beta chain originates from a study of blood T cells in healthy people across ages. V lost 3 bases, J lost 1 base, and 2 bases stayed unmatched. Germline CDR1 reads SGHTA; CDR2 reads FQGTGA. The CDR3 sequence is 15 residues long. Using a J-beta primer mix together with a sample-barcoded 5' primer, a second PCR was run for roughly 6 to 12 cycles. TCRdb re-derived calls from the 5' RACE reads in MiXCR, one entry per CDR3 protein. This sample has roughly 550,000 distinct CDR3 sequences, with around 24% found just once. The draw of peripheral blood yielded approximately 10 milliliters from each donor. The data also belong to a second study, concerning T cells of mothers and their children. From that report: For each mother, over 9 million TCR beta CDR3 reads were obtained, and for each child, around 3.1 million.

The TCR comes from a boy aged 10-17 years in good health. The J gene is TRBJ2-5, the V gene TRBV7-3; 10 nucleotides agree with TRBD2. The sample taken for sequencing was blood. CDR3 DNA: TGTGCCAGCAGCTTCAGCGGGAGGGTCCAAGAGACCCAGTACTTC. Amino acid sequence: CASSFSGRVQETQYF.